The 31 T cell receptor beta chains reported below all come from one sample, sequenced in a study of cytotoxic CD8 clonotypes in ibrutinib-treated CLL. Only in-frame clones appear in the TCRdb table, and some are missing; sequencing was by immunoSEQ multiplex PCR. The table shows 95,000 to 100,000 clones, with approximately 82% occurring only once. The source was PBMCs, collected after 12 months of ibrutinib treatment. These receptor sequences come from a human donor with chronic lymphocytic leukemia.

V and J are TRBV6-1 and TRBJ1-2, with 7 bases fitting TRBD1. The V and J ends lost 0 bases and 4 bases, in that order; junction bases with no gene match: 14. The CDR3 covers 18 residues. Germline lookup yields CDR1 MNHNS and CDR2 SASEGT. As DNA, the CDR3 is TGTGCCAGCAGTGAAGCGTGGGCGACAGGGATCGAGGTCTATGGCTACACCTTC. Translation gives CASSEAWATGIEVYGYTF.

The chain combines TRBV6-5 with TRBJ1-6; D uncertain. Germline CDR1 MNHEY, CDR2 SVGAGI. This CDR3 region has 15 residues. The V and J ends lost 0 bases and 8 bases respectively, with 11 bases between them. Here the CDR3 DNA reads TGTGCCAGCAGTTACTCCGGGGATAGGGATTCACCCCTCCACTTT. Protein product: CASSYSGDRDSPLHF.

The chain joins TRBV7-2 to TRBJ2-5, with D perhaps matching TRBD2 (7 bases). Trimming removed 2 bases at V and 2 bases at J, with 12 bases between. The V gene's germline CDR1 is SGHTA and CDR2 FQGNSA. The CDR3 runs 15 residues. The CDR3 sequence is CASSLRGGRQETQYF. Here the CDR3 DNA reads TGTGCCAGCAGCTTAAGGGGGGGCCGACAAGAGACCCAGTACTTC.

This clone was seen more than once but under ten times. The rearrangement links TRBV6-5 to TRBJ2-1; unclear D gene. CDR1 is MNHEY and CDR2 is SVGAGI in the germline V gene. Trimming took 4 bases from V and 5 from J, leaving 9 bases between them. The CDR3 loop spans 13 amino acids. For the CDR3, the DNA is TGTGCCAGCAGTTTCGGCCCAAACAATGAGCAGTTCTTC. The encoded protein is CASSFGPNNEQFF.

The chain couples TRBV6-6 to TRBJ1-1; D unclear. The germline V gene encodes CDR1 MNHNY and CDR2 SVGAGI (reference sequence). The V and J ends lost 2 bases and 3 bases respectively, with 7 bases between them. This CDR3 region has 13 residues. The CDR3 nucleotides read TGTGCCAGCAGTTACGGCGGGGACACTGAAGCTTTCTTT. Translating gives CASSYGGDTEAFF.

V and J are TRBV19 and TRBJ2-7; D is perhaps TRBD1 or TRBD2 (5 bases each). This CDR3 spans 15 amino acids. V dropped 2 bases and J dropped 2 bases, with 13 bases sitting between them. CDR1 and CDR2 from the germline V gene are LNHDA and SQIVND (reference sequence). This CDR3 reads CASSIFAGGAYEQYF. CDR3 nucleotides: TGTGCCAGTAGTATATTCGCTGGGGGTGCCTACGAGCAGTACTTC.

In this sample, this clone turned up a few times. V usage is TRBV19 and J usage is TRBJ1-2; D may be TRBD1 (5 bases). The V end lost 7 bases, the J end lost 8 bases, and 17 bases lay between the germline ends. CDR1 and CDR2 from the germline V gene are LNHDA and SQIVND (reference sequence). The CDR3 loop spans 13 amino acids. The chain's CDR3 is CASTPGRGEGYTF. The CDR3 region has the DNA TGTGCCAGTACCCCTGGTCGGGGGGAGGGCTACACCTTC.

The chain is built from TRBV29-1 and TRBJ1-1; a possible D gene is TRBD1 (5 bases). The germline V gene encodes CDR1 SQVTM and CDR2 ANQGSEA. Trimming took 7 bases from V and 9 from J, leaving 27 bases between them. The CDR3 runs to 15 residues. DNA of the CDR3: TGCAGCGCCGATCTCCGGGGCCTCCACGGACCGCAAGCTTTCTTT. Protein product: CSADLRGLHGPQAFF.

The sample holds a few counts of this clone. The chain is built from TRBV7-3 and TRBJ1-5; D call uncertain. V was pared by 4 bases and J by 4 bases, with 8 bases between. From germline, CDR1 is SGHTA and CDR2 FQGTGA. This CDR3 spans 13 amino acids. As DNA, the CDR3 is TGTGCCAGCAGCTGGGAAGCTAATCAGCCCCAGCATTTT. It encodes CASSWEANQPQHF.

The chain has TRBV7-9 and TRBJ1-1; the D is unclear. Germline V gene sequence: CDR1 SEHNR, CDR2 FQNEAQ (reference sequence). The CDR3 sequence is 12 residues long. Trimming shortened V by 5 bases and J by 4 bases, and 8 bases separated the two germline ends. CDR3 sequence: CASSPMGTEAFF. For the CDR3, the DNA is TGTGCCAGCAGCCCGATGGGCACTGAAGCTTTCTTT. The whole variable domain, remainder taken from reference TRBV7-9 and TRBJ1-1, is DTGVSQNPRHKITKRGQNVTFRCDPISEHNRLYWYRQTLGQGPEFLTYFQNEAQLEKSRLLSDRFSAERPKGSFSTLEIQRTEQGDSAMYLCASSPMGTEAFFGQGTRLTVV.

CDR3 DNA: TGTGCCAGTAGTGTTAGCGGAAGCACAGATACGCAGTATTTT. Translated, it gives CASSVSGSTDTQYF. The rearrangement joins TRBV19 to TRBJ2-3, with D perhaps matching TRBD2 (6 bases). Germline V gene sequence: CDR1 LNHDA, CDR2 SQIVND (reference sequence). V gave up 5 bases and J gave up 0 bases, with 9 bases separating them. This CDR3 comprises 14 residues. Looking up the rest from reference TRBV19 and TRBJ2-3 gives the full variable domain: DGGITQSPKYLFRKEGQNVTLSCEQNLNHDAMYWYRQDPGQGLRLIYYSQIVNDFQKGDIAEGYSVSREKKESFPLTVTSAQKNPTAFYLCASSVSGSTDTQYFGPGTRLTVL.

The chain links TRBV6-1 to TRBJ1-2; no reliable D call. Trimming pared 4 bases from V and 4 bases from J, leaving 10 bases between. The CDR3 totals 13 residues. In germline, CDR1 is MNHNS, CDR2 SASEGT. CDR3 in amino acids: CASSGMDFYGYTF. CDR3 sequence (DNA): TGTGCCAGCAGTGGGATGGACTTCTATGGCTACACCTTC.

A few counts support this clone. The chain uses TRBV14 and TRBJ2-1, with 13 nucleotides matching TRBD2. The CDR3 contains 15 residues. The germline CDR1 and CDR2 sequences are SGHDN and FVKESK. Trimming took 6 bases from V and 4 from J; bases not matched to a gene: 3. This CDR3 reads CASSQGLAGYNEQFF. DNA for the CDR3: TGTGCCAGCAGTCAGGGACTAGCGGGGTACAATGAGCAGTTCTTC.

This clone was observed once. This chain connects TRBV4-1 to TRBJ2-7, with D perhaps being TRBD1 or TRBD2 (6 bases each). Looked up from germline, CDR1 is MGHRA and CDR2 is YSYEKL. The CDR3 has 17 amino acids. Trimming stripped 1 base from V and 6 bases from J, with 22 bases between. Here the CDR3 reads CASSQAGGGQGMFEQYF. The CDR3 nucleotides are TGCGCCAGCAGCCAAGCCGGAGGGGGGCAGGGGATGTTCGAGCAGTACTTC.

CDR3 bases: TGTGCCAGCAGCCCCCTTGCGGTTAGCACAGATACGCAGTATTTT. The encoded protein is CASSPLAVSTDTQYF. This rearrangement joins TRBV7-7 to TRBJ2-3, with D hard to call. The V gene's germline CDR1 is SSHAT and CDR2 FNYEAQ (reference sequence). CDR3 length equals 15 residues. The V gene lost 5 bases and the J gene lost 0 bases, with 12 bases spanning the gap.

The chain links TRBV28 to TRBJ2-7, with D possibly being TRBD1 or TRBD2 (6 bases each). The CDR3 is 16 amino acids. V was cut by 7 bases and J by 1 base, with 20 bases left in between. The V gene's germline CDR1 is MDHEN and CDR2 SYDVKM. The CDR3 region is CASTKPGGYSSYEQYF. The CDR3 DNA follows: TGTGCCAGCACTAAACCCGGGGGCTATTCGTCCTACGAGCAGTACTTC.

This clone was counted between two and nine times. The rearrangement uses TRBV6-5 and TRBJ1-2; perhaps TRBD1 as D (6 bases). Germline CDR1 reads MNHEY; CDR2 reads SVGAGI. Trimming removed 4 bases at V and 8 bases at J, with 20 bases between. CDR3 length equals 15 residues. This chain's CDR3 is CASSSSRGGGVGYTF. The CDR3 DNA reads as TGTGCCAGCAGTTCCAGCCGAGGAGGGGGGGTCGGCTACACCTTC.

The chain employs TRBV5-4 and TRBJ2-7; TRBD2 might be the D (6 bases). CDR1 and CDR2 from the germline V gene are SGHNT and YYREEE (reference sequence). CDR3 length equals 16 residues. V lost 0 bases and J lost 3, with 16 bases in between. CDR3 loop: CASSLGGGGEGYEQYF. The CDR3 DNA sequence: TGTGCCAGCAGCTTGGGGGGAGGAGGGGAAGGCTACGAGCAGTACTTC. Combining the CDR3 with reference TRBV5-4 and TRBJ2-7 gives the whole variable domain ETGVTQSPTHLIKTRGQQVTLRCSSQSGHNTVSWYQQALGQGPQFIFQYYREEENGRGNFPPRFSGLQFPNYSSELNVNALELDDSALYLCASSLGGGGEGYEQYFGPGTRLTVT.

The chain joins TRBV19 to TRBJ1-2; the match to TRBD1 covers 7 bases. Germline trimming cut 1 base from V and 6 bases from J; bases unmatched to any gene: 8. Germline V gene data show CDR1 as LNHDA and CDR2 as SQIVND (reference sequence). The length of the CDR3 is 15 residues. For the CDR3, the DNA is TGTGCCAGTAGTATAGCCACAACAGGGGTGCATGGCTACACCTTC. It specifies CASSIATTGVHGYTF.

The rearrangement joins TRBV2 to TRBJ1-6, with TRBD1 as a possible D gene (5 bases). The CDR3 totals 17 residues. Trimming took 6 bases from V and 0 from J, leaving 15 bases between them. The germline gives CDR1 SNHLY, CDR2 FYNNEI. In nucleotides, the CDR3 is TGTGCCAGCAGGAGGCAGGGCCAGAGCTCCTATAATTCACCCCTCCACTTT. Translating it yields CASRRQGQSSYNSPLHF.

This chain joins TRBV9 and TRBJ2-1; D gene uncertain. Trimming stripped 1 base from V and 0 bases from J, with 5 bases between. This CDR3 comprises 14 residues. Germline V gene data show CDR1 as SGDLS and CDR2 as YYNGEE. The CDR3 coding sequence is TGTGCCAGCAGCGTAAGCAGCTCCTACAATGAGCAGTTCTTC. The encoded protein is CASSVSSSYNEQFF.

The rearrangement uses TRBV5-4 and TRBJ1-1, with D possibly TRBD1 on 6 matching bases. V lost 2 bases, J lost 1 base, and 12 bases lay in between. The germline gives CDR1 SGHNT, CDR2 YYREEE (reference sequence). The CDR3 has 15 amino acids. CDR3 sequence: CASSFPLGGNTEAFF. CDR3 sequence (DNA): TGTGCCAGCAGCTTTCCTCTAGGGGGGAACACTGAAGCTTTCTTT.

V and J are TRBV7-2 and TRBJ1-5; D not resolved. V was clipped by 1 base and J by 7 bases, with 11 bases between them. This CDR3 spans 14 amino acids. Germline V lookup: CDR1 SGHTA, CDR2 FQGNSA. This CDR3 is CASSLGGNNQPQHF. The CDR3 bases are TGTGCCAGCAGCTTAGGAGGCAACAACCAGCCCCAGCATTTT.

The J gene is TRBJ1-2, the V gene TRBV7-9; 8 nucleotides agree with TRBD1. The CDR3 has 11 amino acids. Germline-derived CDR1 and CDR2 are SEHNR and FQNEAQ (reference sequence). The chain's CDR3 is CAGKTGDGYTF. The DNA of the CDR3 is TGTGCGGGGAAGACAGGGGATGGCTACACCTTC.

This sequence joins TRBV30 and TRBJ1-1; D is perhaps TRBD1 (5 bases). The CDR3 sequence is 14 residues long. The germline V gene has CDR1 GTSNPN and CDR2 SVGIG (reference sequence). V lost 2 bases, J lost 3 bases, and 13 bases lay in between. The CDR3 here is CAWSSIGVDTEAFF. The CDR3 DNA reads as TGTGCCTGGAGTTCGATAGGGGTTGACACTGAAGCTTTCTTT.

Turning to this clone: This may be a read error, as it is one base from a much larger clone. The chain combines TRBV2 with TRBJ1-4; D gene ambiguous. Germline CDR1 is SNHLY and CDR2 is FYNNEI. CDR3 length equals 11 residues. Trimming cost V 6 bases and J 4 bases, with 3 bases left between them. CDR3: CASRLNEKLFF. CDR3 DNA sequence: TGTGCCAGCAGGCTTAATGAAAAACTGTTTTTT.

The chain carries TRBV6-6 and TRBJ2-5, with 9 bases aligning to TRBD1. Germline assignment: CDR1 MNHNY and CDR2 SVGAGI (reference sequence). The CDR3 extends over 15 amino acids. V lost 2 bases, J lost 4 bases, and 5 bases stayed unmatched. The CDR3 coding sequence is TGTGCCAGCAGTTACGGACAGGGACAGGGAGAGACCCAGTACTTC. Protein product: CASSYGQGQGETQYF.

This clone was counted between two and nine times. The V and J genes are TRBV4-2 and TRBJ2-7; 7 bases align to TRBD1. J gave up 2 bases and V 0 bases, and 4 bases lay outside the gene matches. The CDR3 sequence is 15 residues long. Germline CDR1 is LGHNA and CDR2 is YNFKEQ. CDR3 nucleotide sequence: TGTGCCAGCAGCCAAGAGTCGGGACAGACCTACGAGCAGTACTTC. Amino acids: CASSQESGQTYEQYF.

This chain uses TRBV11-1 with TRBJ2-3; 12 positions match TRBD2. The length of the CDR3 is 15 residues. The trim removed 5 bases at V and 5 bases at J, leaving 5 bases unmatched. CDR1 and CDR2 (germline): SGHAT, FQDESV (reference sequence). The DNA of the CDR3 is TGTGCCAGCAGCCCCTGGACTAGCGGGGTAGATACGCAGTATTTT. This sequence encodes CASSPWTSGVDTQYF.

The V call is TRBV4-3, the J call TRBJ2-7; 10 nucleotides line up with TRBD1. The CDR3 extends over 16 amino acids. Per germline, CDR1 LGHNA and CDR2 YSLEER. V gave up 0 bases and J gave up 6 bases; unmatched junction bases: 8. This chain's CDR3 is CASSQEYGTGVFEQYF. The CDR3 DNA follows: TGCGCCAGCAGCCAAGAATATGGGACAGGGGTCTTCGAGCAGTACTTC.

The chain recombines TRBV15 with TRBJ2-5, with D tentatively TRBD2 (5 bases). The CDR3 is made up of 14 amino acids. Per germline, CDR1 LNHNV and CDR2 YYDKDF (reference sequence). V lost 0 bases and J lost 7, with 12 bases in between. The CDR3 region is CATSRDLIEGTQYF. The DNA of the CDR3 is TGTGCCACCAGCAGAGATCTAATCGAGGGGACCCAGTACTTC.